These 2 T cell receptor beta chains share one sample of origin, sequenced in a study of blood T cells in healthy people across ages. The use of a sample-barcoded 5' primer and a J-beta primer mix characterized a second PCR of roughly 6 to 11 cycles. TCRdb ran MiXCR on the 5' RACE reads and lists one entry per CDR3 protein. Among 780,000 or so distinct CDR3 sequences listed, 56% were seen once. The sequencing sample was made of blood. The receptors shown here come from a man aged 40-55 years in good health.

The chain is built from TRBV4-3 and TRBJ2-3; TRBD2 matches at 11 bases. This CDR3 is built from 20 residues. Germline assignment: CDR1 LGHNA and CDR2 YSLEER. With 0 bases clipped from V and 0 bases from J, the junction kept 11 bases outside the gene matches. CDR3 bases: TGCGCCAGCAGCCAAGATATTATAGCGGGAGGGCGAAGTAGCACAGATACGCAGTATTTT. This gives the protein CASSQDIIAGGRSSTDTQYF.

This chain uses TRBV27 with TRBJ2-1; D not certain. Germline V gene sequence: CDR1 MNHEY, CDR2 SMNVEV (reference sequence). The CDR3 has 11 amino acids. V lost 8 bases, J lost 7 bases, and 9 bases lay in between. The DNA for the CDR3 is TGTGCCAGCCAACAAAGGAATGAGCAGTTCTTC. This translates into CASQQRNEQFF.